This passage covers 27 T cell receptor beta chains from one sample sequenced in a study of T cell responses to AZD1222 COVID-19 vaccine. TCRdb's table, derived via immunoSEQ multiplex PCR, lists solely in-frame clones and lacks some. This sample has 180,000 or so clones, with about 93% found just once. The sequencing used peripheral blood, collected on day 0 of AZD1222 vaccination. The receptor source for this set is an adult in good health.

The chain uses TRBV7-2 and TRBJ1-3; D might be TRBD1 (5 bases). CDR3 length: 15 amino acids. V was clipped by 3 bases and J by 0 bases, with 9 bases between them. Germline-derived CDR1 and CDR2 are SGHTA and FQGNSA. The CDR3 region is CASSFDSNSGNTIYF. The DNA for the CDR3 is TGTGCCAGCAGCTTCGACAGTAACTCTGGAAACACCATATATTTT. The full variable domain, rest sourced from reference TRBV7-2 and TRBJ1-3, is GAGVSQSPSNKVTEKGKDVELRCDPISGHTALYWYRQSLGQGLEFLIYFQGNSAPDKSGLPSDRFSAERTGGSVSTLTIQRTQQEDSAVYLCASSFDSNSGNTIYFGEGSWLTVV.

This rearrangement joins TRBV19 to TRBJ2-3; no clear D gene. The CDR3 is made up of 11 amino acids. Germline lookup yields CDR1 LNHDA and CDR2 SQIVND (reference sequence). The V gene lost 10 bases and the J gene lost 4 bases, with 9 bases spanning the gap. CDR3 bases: TGTGCCACCGGACGGTCAGATACGCAGTATTTT. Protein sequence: CATGRSDTQYF. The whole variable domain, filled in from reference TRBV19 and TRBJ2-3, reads DGGITQSPKYLFRKEGQNVTLSCEQNLNHDAMYWYRQDPGQGLRLIYYSQIVNDFQKGDIAEGYSVSREKKESFPLTVTSAQKNPTAFYLCATGRSDTQYFGPGTRLTVL.

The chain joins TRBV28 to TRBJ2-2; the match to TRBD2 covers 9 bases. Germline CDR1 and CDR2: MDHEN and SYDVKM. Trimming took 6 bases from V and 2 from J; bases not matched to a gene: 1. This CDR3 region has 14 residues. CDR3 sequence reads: CASRREGNTGELFF. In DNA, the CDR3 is TGTGCCAGCAGGCGGGAGGGCAACACCGGGGAGCTGTTTTTT. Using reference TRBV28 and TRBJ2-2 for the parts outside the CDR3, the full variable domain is DVKVTQSSRYLVKRTGEKVFLECVQDMDHENMFWYRQDPGLGLRLIYFSYDVKMKEKGDIPEGYSVSREKKERFSLILESASTNQTSMYLCASRREGNTGELFFGEGSRLTVL.

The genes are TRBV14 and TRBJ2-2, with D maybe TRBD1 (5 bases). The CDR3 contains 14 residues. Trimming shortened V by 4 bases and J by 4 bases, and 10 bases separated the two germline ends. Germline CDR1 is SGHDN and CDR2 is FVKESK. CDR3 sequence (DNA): TGTGCCAGCAGCCTGGGGCGCAGCACCGGGGAGCTGTTTTTT. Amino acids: CASSLGRSTGELFF.

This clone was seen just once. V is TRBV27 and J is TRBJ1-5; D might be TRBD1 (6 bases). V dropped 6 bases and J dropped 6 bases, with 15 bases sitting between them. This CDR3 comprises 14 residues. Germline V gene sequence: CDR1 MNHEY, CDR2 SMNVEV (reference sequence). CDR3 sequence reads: CASSLQGFRQPQHF. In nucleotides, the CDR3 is TGTGCCAGCAGCTTACAGGGTTTTCGTCAGCCCCAGCATTTT.

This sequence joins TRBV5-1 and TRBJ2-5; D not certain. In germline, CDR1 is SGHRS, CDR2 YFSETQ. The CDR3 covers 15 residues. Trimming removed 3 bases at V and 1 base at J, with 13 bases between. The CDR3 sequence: CASSSQTGPQETQYF. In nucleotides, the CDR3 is TGCGCCAGCAGCTCACAGACCGGGCCCCAAGAGACCCAGTACTTC.

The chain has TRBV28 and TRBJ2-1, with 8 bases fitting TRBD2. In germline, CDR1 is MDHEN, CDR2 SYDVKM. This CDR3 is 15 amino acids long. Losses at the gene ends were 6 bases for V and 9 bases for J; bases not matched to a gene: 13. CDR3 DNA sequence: TGTGCCAGCAGCCAGCGGGAGTCCCACACAAGTGAGCAGTTCTTC. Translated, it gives CASSQRESHTSEQFF.

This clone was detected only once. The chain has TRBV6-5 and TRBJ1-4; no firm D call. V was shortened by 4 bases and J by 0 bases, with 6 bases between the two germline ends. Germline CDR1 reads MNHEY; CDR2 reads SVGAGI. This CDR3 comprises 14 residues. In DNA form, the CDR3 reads TGTGCCAGCAGTTTGGGTTCAACTAATGAAAAACTGTTTTTT. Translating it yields CASSLGSTNEKLFF.

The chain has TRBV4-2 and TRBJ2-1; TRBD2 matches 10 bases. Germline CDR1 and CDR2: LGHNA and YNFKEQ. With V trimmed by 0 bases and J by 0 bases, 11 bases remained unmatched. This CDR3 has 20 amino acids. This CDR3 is CASSQESRLAGASSYNEQFF. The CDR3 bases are TGTGCCAGCAGCCAAGAATCGAGGCTAGCGGGAGCTTCCTCCTACAATGAGCAGTTCTTC.

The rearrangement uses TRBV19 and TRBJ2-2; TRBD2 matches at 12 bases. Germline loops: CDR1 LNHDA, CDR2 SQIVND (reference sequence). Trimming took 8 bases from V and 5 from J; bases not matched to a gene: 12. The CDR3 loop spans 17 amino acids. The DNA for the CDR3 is TGTGCCAGTCTACGGCTAGCGGGAGGGCCGGGGACCGGGGAGCTGTTTTTT. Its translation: CASLRLAGGPGTGELFF.

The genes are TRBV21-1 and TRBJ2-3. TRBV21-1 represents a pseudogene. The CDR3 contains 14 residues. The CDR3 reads CASSKEVITDTQYF. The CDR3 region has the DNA TGTGCCAGCAGCAAAGAAGTTATCACAGATACGCAGTATTTT.

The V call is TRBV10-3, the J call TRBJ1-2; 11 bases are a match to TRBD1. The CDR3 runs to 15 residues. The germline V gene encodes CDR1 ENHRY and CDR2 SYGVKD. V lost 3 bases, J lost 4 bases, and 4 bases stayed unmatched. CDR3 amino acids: CAISDLGTGGYGYTF. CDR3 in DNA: TGTGCCATCAGTGATTTGGGGACAGGGGGCTATGGCTACACCTTC.

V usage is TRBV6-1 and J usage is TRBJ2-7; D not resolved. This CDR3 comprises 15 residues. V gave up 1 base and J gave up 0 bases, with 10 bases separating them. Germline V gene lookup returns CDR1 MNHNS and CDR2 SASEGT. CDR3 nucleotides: TGTGCCAGCAGTGAAGACTCTTCCAGCTCCTACGAGCAGTACTTC. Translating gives CASSEDSSSSYEQYF.

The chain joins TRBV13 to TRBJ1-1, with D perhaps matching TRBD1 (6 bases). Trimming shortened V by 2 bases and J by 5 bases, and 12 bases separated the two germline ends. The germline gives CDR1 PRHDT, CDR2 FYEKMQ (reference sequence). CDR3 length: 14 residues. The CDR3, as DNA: TGTGCCAGCAGCTTAAGGGGGGATGAGACTGAAGCTTTCTTT. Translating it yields CASSLRGDETEAFF.

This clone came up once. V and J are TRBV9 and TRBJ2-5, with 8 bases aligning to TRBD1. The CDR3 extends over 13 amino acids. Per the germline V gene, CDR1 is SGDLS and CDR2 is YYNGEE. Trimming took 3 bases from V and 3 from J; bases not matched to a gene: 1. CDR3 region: CASSGTGKETQYF. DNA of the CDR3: TGTGCCAGCAGCGGGACAGGGAAAGAGACCCAGTACTTC.

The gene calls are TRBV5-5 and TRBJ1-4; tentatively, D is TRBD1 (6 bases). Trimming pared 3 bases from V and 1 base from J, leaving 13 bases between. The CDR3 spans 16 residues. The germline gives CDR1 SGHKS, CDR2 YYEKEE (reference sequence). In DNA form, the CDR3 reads TGTGCCAGCAGCTATGGGGGGCTGCTAACTAATGAAAAACTGTTTTTT. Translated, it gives CASSYGGLLTNEKLFF.

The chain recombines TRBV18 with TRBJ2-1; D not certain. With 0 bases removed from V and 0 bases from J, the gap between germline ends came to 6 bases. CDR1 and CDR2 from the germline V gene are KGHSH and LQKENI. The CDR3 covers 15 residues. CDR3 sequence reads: CASSPPTSSYNEQFF. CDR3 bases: TGTGCCAGCTCACCACCCACGAGCTCCTACAATGAGCAGTTCTTC.

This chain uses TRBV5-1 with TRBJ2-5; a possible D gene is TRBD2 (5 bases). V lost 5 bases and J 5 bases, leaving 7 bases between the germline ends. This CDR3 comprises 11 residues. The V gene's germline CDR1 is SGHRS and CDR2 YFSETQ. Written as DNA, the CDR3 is TGCGCCAGCAGGGAGGCCGAGACCCAGTACTTC. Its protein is CASREAETQYF.

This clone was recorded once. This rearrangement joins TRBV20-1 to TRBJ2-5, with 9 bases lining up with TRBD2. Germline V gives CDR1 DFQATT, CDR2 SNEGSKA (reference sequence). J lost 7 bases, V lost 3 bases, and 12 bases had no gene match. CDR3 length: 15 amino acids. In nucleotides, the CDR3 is TGCAGTGCTAGTGTAGCGGGAGCTTCTCAGGGGACCCAGTACTTC. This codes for CSASVAGASQGTQYF.

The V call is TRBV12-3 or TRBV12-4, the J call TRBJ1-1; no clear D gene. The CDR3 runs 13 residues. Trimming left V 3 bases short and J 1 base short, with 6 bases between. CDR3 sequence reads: CASSFTENTEAFF. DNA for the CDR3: TGTGCCAGCAGTTTCACGGAGAACACTGAAGCTTTCTTT.

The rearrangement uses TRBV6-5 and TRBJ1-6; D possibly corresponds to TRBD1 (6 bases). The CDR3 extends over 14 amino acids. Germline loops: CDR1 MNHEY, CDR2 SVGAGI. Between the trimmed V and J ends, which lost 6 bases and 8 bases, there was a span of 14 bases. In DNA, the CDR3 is TGTGCCAGCAGCTCCGGGACACAGTATTCACCCCTCCACTTT. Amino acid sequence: CASSSGTQYSPLHF.

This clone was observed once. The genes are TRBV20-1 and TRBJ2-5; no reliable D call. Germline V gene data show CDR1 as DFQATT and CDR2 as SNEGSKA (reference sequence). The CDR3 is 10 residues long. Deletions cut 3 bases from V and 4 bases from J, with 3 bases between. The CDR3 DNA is TGCAGTGCTAGCTCAGAGACCCAGTACTTC. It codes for CSASSETQYF.

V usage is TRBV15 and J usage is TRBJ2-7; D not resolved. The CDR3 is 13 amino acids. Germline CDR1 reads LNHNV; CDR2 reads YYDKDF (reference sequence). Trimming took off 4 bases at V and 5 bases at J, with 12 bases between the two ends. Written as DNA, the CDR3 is TGTGCCACCAGCAAAGAAGGCCGCGACGAGCAGTACTTC. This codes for CATSKEGRDEQYF.

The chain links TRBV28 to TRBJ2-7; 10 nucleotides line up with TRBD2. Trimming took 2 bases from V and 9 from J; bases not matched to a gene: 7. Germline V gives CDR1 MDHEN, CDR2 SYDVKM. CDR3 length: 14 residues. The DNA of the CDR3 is TGTGCCAGCAGTTTACGAGCGGGAGGGCCGGGGCAGTACTTC. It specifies CASSLRAGGPGQYF.

The CDR3 nucleotides read TGTGCCAGCAGCATGGGACCTCAAGAGACCCAGTACTTC. As protein: CASSMGPQETQYF. V is TRBV9 and J is TRBJ2-5; D could derive from TRBD1 or TRBD2 (5 bases each). CDR3 size: 13 residues. The ends were cut back, 4 bases at V and 2 bases at J, with 9 bases in the middle. Germline loops: CDR1 SGDLS, CDR2 YYNGEE.

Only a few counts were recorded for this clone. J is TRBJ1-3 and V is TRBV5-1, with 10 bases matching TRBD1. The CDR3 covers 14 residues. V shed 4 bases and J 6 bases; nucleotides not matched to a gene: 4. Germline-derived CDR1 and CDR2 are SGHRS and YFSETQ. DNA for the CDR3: TGCGCCAGCAGCCTTGGGACAGGGGCAAACACCATATATTTT. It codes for CASSLGTGANTIYF.

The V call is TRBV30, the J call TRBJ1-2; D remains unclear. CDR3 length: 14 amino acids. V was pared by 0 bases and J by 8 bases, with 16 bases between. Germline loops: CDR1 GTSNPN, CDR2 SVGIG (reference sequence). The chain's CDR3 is CAWSVHMDFRGYTF. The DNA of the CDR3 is TGTGCCTGGAGTGTACATATGGACTTTAGGGGCTACACCTTC.